The TCR beta chain under discussion was sequenced for a study of naive and memory T cell subsets. Study results and limitations: A few larger clonotypes appeared in naive repertoires, especially CD8, possibly memory cells re-expressing CD45RA.

The CDR3 loop spans 11 amino acids. Trimming stripped 7 bases from V and 1 base from J, with 7 bases between. Germline assignment: CDR1 SQVTM and CDR2 ANQGSEA. Both TRBC1 and TRBC2 were covered by a beta constant-region primer of two equimolar oligonucleotides. Ligated cDNA was amplified by four rounds of PCR with nested alpha and beta constant-region primers and SP2. One entry per CDR3 protein results from TCRdb running MiXCR on the UMI-ligation and nested PCR reads. The data hold roughly 83,000 distinct CDR3 sequences, with 10% to 12% observed a single time. Concerning this clonotype itself: Antigen unknown.

The clonotype originates from a human donor in good health. V gene TRBV29-1 combines with J gene TRBJ1-1; D remains ambiguous. Specimen: naive CD4+ T cells from blood. CDR3 DNA: TGCAGCGGGCTGACGAACACTGAAGCTTTCTTT. Translated, it gives CSGLTNTEAFF. Drawing the rest from reference TRBV29-1 and TRBJ1-1, the complete variable domain is SAVISQKPSRDICQRGTSLTIQCQVDSQVTMMFWYRQQPGQSLTLIATANQGSEATYESGFVIDKFPISRPNLTFSTLTVSNMSPEDSSIYLCSGLTNTEAFFGQGTRLTVV.